This T cell receptor beta chain was sequenced for a study of blood T cell repertoires in COVID-19. The overall study: Both acute and convalescent COVID-19 samples were obtained from the United States, Italy and Spain. Sources were T cells, B-cell-depleted T cells, or PBMCs; the material itself was cDNA or gDNA.

V gave up 6 bases and J gave up 7 bases, with 17 bases separating them. This CDR3 contains 14 residues. Germline V gene sequence: CDR1 LNHDA, CDR2 SQIVND (reference sequence). In the authors' methods: For nucleated cells, counts were estimated from reference gene primer amplification. Libraries were prepared by immunoSEQ multiplex PCR; TCRdb keeps only in-frame clonotypes and omits some of them. The DNA gave D and trimming, while V, J and clone size come from that table. Found here are about 99,000 clones, over 70% of them singletons; the top ten hold 15%. The source material was peripheral blood. This TCR was sampled from a man aged 45-65 years with acute or convalescent COVID-19. The V gene is TRBV19, the J gene TRBJ2-3, with D maybe TRBD2 (6 bases). The CDR3 here is CASSPEGGRNTQYF. The CDR3 DNA reads as TGTGCCAGTAGCCCGGAGGGTGGGAGAAATACGCAGTATTTT.